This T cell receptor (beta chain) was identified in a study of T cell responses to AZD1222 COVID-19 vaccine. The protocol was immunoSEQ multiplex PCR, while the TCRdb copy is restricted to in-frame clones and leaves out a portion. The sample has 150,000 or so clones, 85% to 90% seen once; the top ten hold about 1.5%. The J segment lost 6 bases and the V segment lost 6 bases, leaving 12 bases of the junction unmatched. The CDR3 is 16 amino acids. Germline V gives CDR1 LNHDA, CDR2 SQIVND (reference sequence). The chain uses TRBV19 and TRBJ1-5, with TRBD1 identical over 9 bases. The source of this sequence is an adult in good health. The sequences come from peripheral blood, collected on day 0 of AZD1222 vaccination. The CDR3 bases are TGTGCCAGTAGCACGACCGGGACAGGGATTTTTCAGCCCCAGCATTTT. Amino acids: CASSTTGTGIFQPQHF.